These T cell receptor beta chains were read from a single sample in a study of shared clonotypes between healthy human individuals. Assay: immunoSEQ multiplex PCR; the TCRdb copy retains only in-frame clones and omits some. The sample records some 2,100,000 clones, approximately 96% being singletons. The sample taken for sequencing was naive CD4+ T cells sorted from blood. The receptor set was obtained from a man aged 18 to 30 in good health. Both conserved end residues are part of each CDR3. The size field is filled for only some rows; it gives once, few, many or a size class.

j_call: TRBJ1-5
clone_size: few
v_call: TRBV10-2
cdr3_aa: CASSQQGVGNQPQHF

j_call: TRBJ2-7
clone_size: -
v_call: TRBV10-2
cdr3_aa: CASSVVTSGSGEQYF

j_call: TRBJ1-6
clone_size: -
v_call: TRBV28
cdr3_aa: CASSLHAGDKSPLHF

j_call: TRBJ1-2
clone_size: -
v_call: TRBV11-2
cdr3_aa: CASSFTPSNYGYTF

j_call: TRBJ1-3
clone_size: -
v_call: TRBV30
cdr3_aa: CAWSGGASGNTIYF

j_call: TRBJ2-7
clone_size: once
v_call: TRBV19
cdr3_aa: CASSTGGGSYEQYF

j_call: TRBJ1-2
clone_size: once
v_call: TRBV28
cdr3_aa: CASSPTEGFYGYTF

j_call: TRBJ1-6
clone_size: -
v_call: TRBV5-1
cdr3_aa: CASSLGTTNNSPLHF

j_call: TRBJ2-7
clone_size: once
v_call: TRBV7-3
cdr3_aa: CASSPGDAGEQYF

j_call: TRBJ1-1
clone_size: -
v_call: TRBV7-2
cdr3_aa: CASSGQGGNTEAFF

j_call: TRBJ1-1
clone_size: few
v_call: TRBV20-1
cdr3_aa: CSARKNTEAFF

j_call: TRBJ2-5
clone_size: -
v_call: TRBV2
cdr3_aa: CASSEGQQETQYF

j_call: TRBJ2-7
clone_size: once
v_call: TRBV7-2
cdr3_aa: CASSLVGSSGRASSYEQYF

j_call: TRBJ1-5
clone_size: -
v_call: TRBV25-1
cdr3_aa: CASSSGGQPQHF

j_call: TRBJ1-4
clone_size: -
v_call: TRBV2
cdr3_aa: CASSDRVEKLFF

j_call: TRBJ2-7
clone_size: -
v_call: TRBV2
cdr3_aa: CARQGLNSYEQYF

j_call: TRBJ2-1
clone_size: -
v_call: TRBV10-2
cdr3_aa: CASSRTSGRAGEQFF

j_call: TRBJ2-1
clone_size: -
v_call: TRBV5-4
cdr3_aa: CASSFGGSFDNEQFF

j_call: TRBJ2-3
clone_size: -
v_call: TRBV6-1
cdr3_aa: CASSEEVADTDTQYF

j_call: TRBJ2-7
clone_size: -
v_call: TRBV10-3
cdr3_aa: CAIAAGTSGGAYEQYF

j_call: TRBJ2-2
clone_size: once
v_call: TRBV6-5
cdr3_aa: CASTTGGLDRELFF

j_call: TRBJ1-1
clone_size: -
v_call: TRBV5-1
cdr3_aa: CASSLAQTPYYNTEAFF

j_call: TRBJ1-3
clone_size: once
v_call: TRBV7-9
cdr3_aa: CASSITGLVTIYF

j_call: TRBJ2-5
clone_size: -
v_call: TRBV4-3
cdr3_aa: CASSQDPRSETQYF

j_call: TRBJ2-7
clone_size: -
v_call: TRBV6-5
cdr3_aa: CASSRLPDRDYEQYF

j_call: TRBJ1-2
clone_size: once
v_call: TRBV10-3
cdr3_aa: CAISAQGSTYGYTF

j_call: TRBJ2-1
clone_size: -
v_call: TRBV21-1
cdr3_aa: CASSKGTDSYNEQFF

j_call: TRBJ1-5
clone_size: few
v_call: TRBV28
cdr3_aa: CASGIMNQPQHF

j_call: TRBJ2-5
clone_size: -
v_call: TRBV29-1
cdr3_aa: CSVPSTWGWETQYF

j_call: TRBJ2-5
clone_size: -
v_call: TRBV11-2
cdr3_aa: CASSKSSGRALETQYF

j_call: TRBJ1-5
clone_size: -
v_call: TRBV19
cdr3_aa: CASSPARFQPQHF

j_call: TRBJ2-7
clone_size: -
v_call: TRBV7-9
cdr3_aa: CASSLGGFGSYEQYF

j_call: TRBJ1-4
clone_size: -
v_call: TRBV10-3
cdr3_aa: CAISESPNPATNEKLFF

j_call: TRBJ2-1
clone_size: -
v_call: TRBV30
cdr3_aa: CAWSVSTSTHYNEQFF

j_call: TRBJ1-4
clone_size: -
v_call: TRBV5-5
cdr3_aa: CASSLYRPTNEKLFF

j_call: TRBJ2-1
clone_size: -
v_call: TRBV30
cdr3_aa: CAWSIQGLSSYNEQFF

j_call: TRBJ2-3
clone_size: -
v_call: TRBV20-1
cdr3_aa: CSAIGTDTQYF

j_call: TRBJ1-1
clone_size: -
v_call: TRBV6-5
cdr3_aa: CASSFRGGSAFTEAFF

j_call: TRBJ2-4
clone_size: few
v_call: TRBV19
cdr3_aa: CASTRGDTKNIQYF

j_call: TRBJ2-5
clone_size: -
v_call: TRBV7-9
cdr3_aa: CASRMQGGGETQYF

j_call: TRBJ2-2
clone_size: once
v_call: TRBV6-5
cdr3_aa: CASRTTGVFGELFF

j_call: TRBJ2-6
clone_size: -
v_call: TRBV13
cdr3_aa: CASSYAWRTLAFSGANVLTF

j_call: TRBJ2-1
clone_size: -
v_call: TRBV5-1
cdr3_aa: CASGERAGSYNEQFF

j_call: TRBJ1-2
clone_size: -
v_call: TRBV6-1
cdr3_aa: CASSASTGYLGDGYTF

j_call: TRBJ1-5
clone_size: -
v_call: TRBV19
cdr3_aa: CASSAPQGRVVTSNQPQHF

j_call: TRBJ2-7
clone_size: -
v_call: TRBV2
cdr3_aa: CASSERAASGTYEQYF

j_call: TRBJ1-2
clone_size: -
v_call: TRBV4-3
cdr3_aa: CASSQDPGQGARGYTF

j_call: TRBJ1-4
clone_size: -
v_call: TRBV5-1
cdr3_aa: CASSLGPSNEKLFF